These T cell receptor beta chains were read from a single sample in a study of cytomegalovirus exposure and HLA in healthy donors. Clones were sequenced by immunoSEQ multiplex PCR, and TCRdb holds only the in-frame ones, with some missing. The sample lists approximately 130,000 clones; about 86% were seen once. Input material: PBMCs. These receptors were obtained from a man younger than 35 in good health and CMV-seronegative. CDR3s include the opening cysteine and the closing phenylalanine or tryptophan. D genes are given only for firm matches. A clone size is listed for some rows: how often the clone was seen (once, few, many), or a class if it is expanded.

clone_size,v_call,d_call,j_call,cdr3_nt,cdr3_aa
-,TRBV6-6,-,TRBJ1-1,TGTGCCAGCAGTTACTCGCCGGGGGACACTGAAGCTTTCTTT,CASSYSPGDTEAFF
once,TRBV11-3,TRBD1,TRBJ2-5,TGTGCCAGCAGCTCCTCGACAGGGGGTCAGGAGACCCAGTACTTC,CASSSSTGGQETQYF
-,TRBV10-3,TRBD1,TRBJ1-1,TGTGCCATCAGTGAGTCGAAGGGACAGATGAACACTGAAGCTTTCTTT,CAISESKGQMNTEAFF
-,TRBV6-5,-,TRBJ2-1,TGTGCCAGCAGTTACGTTCAGGGCGTTGGCAATGAGCAGTTCTTC,CASSYVQGVGNEQFF
once,TRBV5-1,-,TRBJ2-4,TGCGCCAGCAGCCCGGTGGCAGAGAGGAACATTCAGTACTTC,CASSPVAERNIQYF
-,TRBV25-1,-,TRBJ1-1,TGTGCCAGCAGTGAATCCCTAACAGGGATGAACACTGAAGCTTTCTTT,CASSESLTGMNTEAFF
-,TRBV19,-,TRBJ1-5,TGTGCCAGTAGTTCTCCGGGACATAGGTCAATTAGCAATCAGCCCCAGCATTTT,CASSSPGHRSISNQPQHF
-,TRBV6-5,TRBD1,TRBJ2-1,TGTGCCAGCACCTATGGACAGGGATACAATGAGCAGTTCTTC,CASTYGQGYNEQFF
-,TRBV27,TRBD1,TRBJ2-3,TGTGCCAGCAGTTTATCGGCCGGGACAGTCACAGATACGCAGTATTTT,CASSLSAGTVTDTQYF
-,TRBV18,-,TRBJ2-5,TGTGCCAGCTCCGGTGACGTACCCGGGGAGCAGTACTTC,CASSGDVPGEQYF
-,TRBV5-1,TRBD1,TRBJ1-6,TGCGCCAGCAGCTTGCTAGCGGGACAGGGGCTTAATTCACCCCTCCACTTT,CASSLLAGQGLNSPLHF
-,TRBV27,-,TRBJ1-4,TGTGCCAGCAGTTTAGCCCCCCGGACAGCCCAAGGGGAAAAACTGTTTTTT,CASSLAPRTAQGEKLFF
-,TRBV27,-,TRBJ2-3,TGTGCCAGCATCGGGGGTTTGAGCACAGATACGCAGTATTTT,CASIGGLSTDTQYF
-,TRBV4-1,TRBD1,TRBJ2-1,TGCGCCAGCAGCCGTCCCAGGACAGGGGGACTCAACTACAATGAGCAGTTCTTC,CASSRPRTGGLNYNEQFF
-,TRBV6-1,-,TRBJ1-2,TGTGCCAGCCGGCGGCTTAACTATGGCTACACCTTC,CASRRLNYGYTF
few,TRBV28,TRBD1,TRBJ1-5,TGTGCCAGCAGTCCCTTGGACAGGGGTACCCATCAGCCCCAGCATTTT,CASSPLDRGTHQPQHF
-,TRBV5-4,-,TRBJ2-6,TGTGCCAGCAGCTTTGTCGTGTTCTCTGGGGCCAACGTCCTGACTTTC,CASSFVVFSGANVLTF
-,TRBV7-2,TRBD1,TRBJ2-1,TGTGCCAGCAGCCTTAGGACAGGCGGTTACGGTGAGCAGTTCTTC,CASSLRTGGYGEQFF
once,TRBV28,-,TRBJ1-1,TGTGCCAGCAGTCTCAGCGGGGGGGCAGGGTCGGGCACTGAAGCTTTCTTT,CASSLSGGAGSGTEAFF
-,TRBV18,TRBD1,TRBJ1-5,TGTGCCAGCTCACAGACAGGGGCGTTAAATCAGCCCCAGCATTTT,CASSQTGALNQPQHF